One sample yielded the 7 T cell receptor beta chains listed below, sequenced in a study of cytomegalovirus exposure and HLA in healthy donors (dated by TCRdb to 2016 to 2017). The library was built by means of the immunoSEQ multiplex PCR assay. A mixture of 60 forward primers for TCR Vbeta segments and 13 reverse primers for TCR Jbeta segments was used in the multiplex PCR. The source is immuneACCESS, and TCRdb retained only in-frame sequences with V and J called. Part of the clones is not carried over; for the studies checked, unresolved V genes explain less than half of this, and the remainder is unexplained. The sample records 150,000 to 200,000 clones, 70% to 90% of which are singletons. Around a tenth of the sample is held by the ten biggest clonotypes. Material for sequencing was PBMCs. These TCRs come from a man in his late teens or twenties in good health and CMV-seropositive.

J is TRBJ2-1 and V is TRBV6-1; D is unresolved. This CDR3 is 14 amino acids long. V was clipped by 1 base and J by 5 bases, with 9 bases between them. Germline assignment: CDR1 MNHNS and CDR2 SASEGT. The CDR3 DNA reads TGTGCCAGCAGTGAAGGTCAGTTCAACAATGAGCAGTTCTTC. Translating it yields CASSEGQFNNEQFF.

This clone was detected only a few times. The chain combines TRBV6-1 with TRBJ2-7, with D maybe TRBD2 (5 bases). Trimming left V 6 bases short and J 2 bases short, with 14 bases between. The CDR3 length is 14 residues. Germline CDR1 MNHNS, CDR2 SASEGT. The CDR3 DNA follows: TGTGCCAGCAGAACCGGGATCTCGACCTACGAGCAGTACTTC. Protein: CASRTGISTYEQYF.

The genes are TRBV4-1 and TRBJ2-1; D unclear. V was clipped by 1 base and J by 8 bases, with 6 bases between them. CDR3 length: 12 amino acids. Germline V gene data show CDR1 as MGHRA and CDR2 as YSYEKL. Here the CDR3 reads CASSQGFDEQFF. The CDR3 nucleotides are TGCGCCAGCAGCCAAGGTTTCGATGAGCAGTTCTTC.

The chain joins TRBV2 to TRBJ2-1; 11 nucleotides match TRBD1. CDR1 and CDR2 from the germline V gene are SNHLY and FYNNEI. The CDR3 contains 14 residues. Trimming cost V 8 bases and J 6 bases; bases outside gene matches: 6. The CDR3 loop reads CASRGGQGVNEQFF. In DNA, the CDR3 is TGTGCCAGCCGTGGGGGACAGGGGGTCAATGAGCAGTTCTTC.

V gene TRBV18 combines with J gene TRBJ2-5; 15 nucleotides match TRBD2. Germline V CDR1 and CDR2: KGHSH, LQKENI. V lost 6 bases and J lost 6; bases outside the gene matches: 14. The CDR3 consists of 18 residues. DNA of the CDR3: TGTGCCAGCTCCGCCGGGACTAGCGGGGGGCCCGCGAAACAGACCCAGTACTTC. It encodes CASSAGTSGGPAKQTQYF.

The rearrangement uses TRBV7-9 and TRBJ2-1, with a weak D call TRBD2 (5 bases). CDR3 size: 12 residues. Trimming pared 5 bases from V and 6 bases from J, leaving 8 bases between. Germline CDR1 is SEHNR and CDR2 is FQNEAQ (reference sequence). CDR3: CASSHEGNEQFF. The CDR3 region has the DNA TGTGCCAGCAGCCACGAGGGCAATGAGCAGTTCTTC.

The rearrangement links TRBV5-1 to TRBJ2-1, with 7 bases that match TRBD1. This CDR3 has 16 amino acids. Per germline, CDR1 SGHRS and CDR2 YFSETQ. V shed 1 base, J shed 4 bases, and the junction held 8 bases outside the gene matches. The CDR3 loop reads CASSLIPGQLYNEQFF. The CDR3, as DNA: TGCGCCAGCAGCTTGATCCCGGGACAGTTATACAATGAGCAGTTCTTC.